A selection of T cell receptor beta chains follows, all from one sample in a study of T cell changes during pregnancy in multiple sclerosis. Here immunoSEQ multiplex PCR was the method, and the copy in TCRdb shows in-frame clones only, minus some. The data hold 60,000 or so clones, with about 90% observed a single time. The sequences come from peripheral blood, collected in the second trimester of pregnancy. These receptors were obtained from a female donor in good health, enrolled as a control in a pregnancy study. The CDR3 runs from the conserved cysteine through the conserved F or W. The D gene is left open where the match is weak. A clone size is listed for some rows: how often the clone was seen (once, few, many), or a class if it is expanded.

v_gene	j_gene	d_gene	abundance	CDR3nt	CDR3aa
TRBV5-1	TRBJ2-7	TRBD1	-	TGCGCCAGCAGCTTGTATTCGGGACAGCTGTCCTACGAGCAGTACTTC	CASSLYSGQLSYEQYF
TRBV4-1	TRBJ2-5	-	-	TGCGCCAGGAGAGAGACCCAGTACTTC	CARRETQYF
TRBV19	TRBJ2-5	TRBD2	-	TGTGCCAGTAGTATCGACGCCGGGACTAGCGGGAGGGAGGAGACCCAGTACTTC	CASSIDAGTSGREETQYF
TRBV9	TRBJ2-2	TRBD2	once	TGTGCCAGCAGCGTATTTGCGGGAGTTGTGACCGGGGAGCTGTTTTTT	CASSVFAGVVTGELFF
TRBV18	TRBJ1-1	TRBD1	-	TGTGCCAGCTCACCCAGTACAGGGGTGGTTGGCACTGAAGCTTTCTTT	CASSPSTGVVGTEAFF
TRBV11-2	TRBJ2-3	-	-	TGTGCCAGCAGCTCCGGACTGGGAGGCACAGATACGCAGTATTTT	CASSSGLGGTDTQYF
TRBV6-5	TRBJ2-5	TRBD2	-	TGTGCCAGCAGTTATGCGGGAGCGGTGGAGACCCAGTACTTC	CASSYAGAVETQYF
TRBV5-4	TRBJ1-3	-	-	TGTGCCAGCAGCATAGGACCCCCCGGGACACTTGGAAACACCATATATTTT	CASSIGPPGTLGNTIYF
TRBV7-9	TRBJ2-7	TRBD2	-	TGTGCCAGCAGCCTTGCGGGGGGCGAGCAGTACTTC	CASSLAGGEQYF
TRBV27	TRBJ2-1	TRBD2	-	TGTGCCAGCAGTATCCATGCCGGGACTAGGGGGAATGAGCAGTTCTTC	CASSIHAGTRGNEQFF
TRBV4-1	TRBJ1-5	-	-	TGCGCCAGCAGCCAAGTTAGGGAGAGGAATCAGCCCCAGCATTTT	CASSQVRERNQPQHF
TRBV10-3	TRBJ1-2	-	-	TGTGCCATCAGTGACCCCTCGAGGGTGGGTCTCCTACTTAACTATGGCTACACCTTC	CAISDPSRVGLLLNYGYTF
TRBV16	TRBJ2-7	TRBD1	-	TGTGCCAGCAGCCACTGGACAGGGAAGTACGAGCAGTACTTC	CASSHWTGKYEQYF
TRBV7-3	TRBJ1-1	-	-	TGTGCCAGCAGCACAGACAAGAACACTGAAGCTTTCTTT	CASSTDKNTEAFF
TRBV7-2	TRBJ2-5	TRBD2	-	TGTGCCAGCAGCTCCGGGACTAGCGGGGGCGAGACCCAGTACTTC	CASSSGTSGGETQYF
TRBV6-5	TRBJ2-5	TRBD1	once	TGTGCCAGCAGTTGGGCCGGGACAGGGAAAGAGACCCAGTACTTC	CASSWAGTGKETQYF
TRBV30	TRBJ1-1	-	once	TGTGCCTGGAACTTGGGCCGTGGCGTGGGGAGCGACACTGAAGCTTTCTTT	CAWNLGRGVGSDTEAFF
TRBV6-1	TRBJ1-1	TRBD1	-	TGTGCCAGCAGGGCCACAGGGGGAAGTGAAGCTTTCTTT	CASRATGGSEAFF
TRBV6-5	TRBJ1-2	TRBD1	-	TGTGCCAGCAGCCAGCTGACAGGGACCTATGGCTACACCTTC	CASSQLTGTYGYTF
TRBV27	TRBJ1-2	TRBD1	-	TGTGCCAGCAGCCACCCACCCGGGACAGGGGGTTATGGCTACACCTTC	CASSHPPGTGGYGYTF
TRBV15	TRBJ2-7	-	-	TGTGCCACCAGCAGAGATTCCTGGCGGTCCCCTGGCGGCTACGAGCAGTACTTC	CATSRDSWRSPGGYEQYF
TRBV25-1	TRBJ2-5	TRBD1	-	TGTGCCAGCAGTGGGACAGGACAAGAGACCCAGTACTTC	CASSGTGQETQYF
TRBV28	TRBJ2-1	-	-	TGTGCCAGCAGTCCCCTGCTCGGTAGCGGCAATGAGCAGTTCTTC	CASSPLLGSGNEQFF
TRBV29-1	TRBJ1-2	TRBD1	-	TGCAGCGCCCACTCCGGACAGGGACATAACTATGGCTACACCTTC	CSAHSGQGHNYGYTF
TRBV18	TRBJ1-2	TRBD1	-	TGTGCCAGCTCAGCGGGGACAGACTTCTATGGCTACACCTTC	CASSAGTDFYGYTF
TRBV5-1	TRBJ2-1	TRBD1	-	TGCGCCAGCAGCGTGCTGCCGGGACAGGGCCGTAATGAGCAGTTCTTC	CASSVLPGQGRNEQFF
TRBV18	TRBJ2-7	TRBD1	-	TGTGCCAGCTCACCACTCCCGGGACAGAGCTCCTACGAGCAGTACTTC	CASSPLPGQSSYEQYF
TRBV14	TRBJ2-3	-	-	TGTGCCAGCAGCCCAGGTGTTACGCAGTATTTT	CASSPGVTQYF
TRBV9	TRBJ1-2	-	-	TGTGCCAGCAGCGCTTACAGGGACCAAGGCTACACCTTC	CASSAYRDQGYTF
TRBV6-5	TRBJ2-1	TRBD2	once	TGTGCCAGCAGTTTAGGACTAGCAGTCGGATACAATGAGCAGTTCTTC	CASSLGLAVGYNEQFF
TRBV7-2	TRBJ2-3	TRBD2	-	TGTGCCAGCAGCTTAGGCCCCGCGGGGGGGCCAAATACGCAGTATTTT	CASSLGPAGGPNTQYF
TRBV5-6	TRBJ1-3	-	-	TGTGCCAGCACTGGCCCTGGGGCACCTGGAAACACCATATATTTT	CASTGPGAPGNTIYF
TRBV5-4	TRBJ2-1	TRBD2	-	TGTGCCACCCCAGCGGGAGTCGATGGCAATGAGCAGTTCTTC	CATPAGVDGNEQFF
TRBV29-1	TRBJ1-4	-	-	TGCAGCGTTTCTGGACCGGGGAAGGAAAAACTGTTTTTT	CSVSGPGKEKLFF
TRBV5-1	TRBJ2-1	TRBD2	-	TGCGCCAGCAGCTTCTGGACTAGCGGGAGAAGAAATGAGCAGTTCTTC	CASSFWTSGRRNEQFF
TRBV27	TRBJ2-3	TRBD2	-	TGTGCCAGCACTCCCGGGACTAGCGGGATAAATACGCAGTATTTT	CASTPGTSGINTQYF
TRBV19	TRBJ1-1	-	-	TGTGCCAGTAGTAGGGCAGGCAACACTGAAGCTTTCTTT	CASSRAGNTEAFF
TRBV7-7	TRBJ2-5	TRBD2	-	TGTGCTAGCAGCTTAGCGGGGGCCCTGTTCTTTTGGTACTTC	CASSLAGALFFWYF
TRBV14	TRBJ1-1	-	-	TGTGCCAGCAGCCAAGTTGGGGGCCGATACACTGAAGCTTTCTTT	CASSQVGGRYTEAFF
TRBV7-8	TRBJ2-1	-	once	TGTGCCAGCAGCCCCTATCCCGTCCCGGACGGGGTGGATGAGCAGTTCTTC	CASSPYPVPDGVDEQFF
TRBV5-1	TRBJ1-1	-	-	TGCGCCAGCAGCTTGGGGCACCAGAACACTGAAGCTTTCTTT	CASSLGHQNTEAFF
TRBV28	TRBJ1-2	-	-	TGTGCCAGCACCAGGGATATCGGCTACACCTTC	CASTRDIGYTF
TRBV6-5	TRBJ2-3	-	-	TGTGCCAGCAGTTACTCGGTGGGACTCACAGATACGCAGTATTTT	CASSYSVGLTDTQYF
TRBV5-6	TRBJ1-2	TRBD1	-	TGTGCCAGCAGCGACGACAGGGCGAAGCAGGGCTACACCTTC	CASSDDRAKQGYTF
TRBV19	TRBJ1-5	TRBD1	once	TGTGCCAGTAGTCCCGGGACAGGGGGCCCTCGCTATCAGCCCCAGCATTTT	CASSPGTGGPRYQPQHF
TRBV5-8	TRBJ2-3	-	-	TGTGCCAGCAGCTTATCCGGTGGCACAGATACGCAGTATTTT	CASSLSGGTDTQYF
TRBV4-1	TRBJ1-3	-	-	TGCGCCAGCAGCCAAGCAGGCTTCAGTGGAAACACCATATATTTT	CASSQAGFSGNTIYF
TRBV11-3	TRBJ2-1	TRBD2	-	TGTGCCAGCAGCTTAGGGGGAGGGTTAAATGAGCAGTTCTTC	CASSLGGGLNEQFF
TRBV6-5	TRBJ1-2	-	-	TGTGCCAGCACCTCGGCGGGGACGGTTGGCTACACCTTC	CASTSAGTVGYTF
TRBV9	TRBJ2-3	-	-	TGTGCCAGCAGCGTAGCAACCGCAGGGACAGATACGCAGTATTTT	CASSVATAGTDTQYF
TRBV5-4	TRBJ2-7	-	once	TGTGCCAGCAGCCGGGACAACTACGAGCAGTACTTC	CASSRDNYEQYF
TRBV6-4	TRBJ2-3	TRBD2	-	TGTGCCAGCAGTGACTCGGAGATAGCGGGTTGTACAGATACGCAGTATTTT	CASSDSEIAGCTDTQYF
TRBV5-1	TRBJ2-3	TRBD2	-	TGCGCCAGCAGCATCCTGACTAGCGGGAAGGATACGCAGTATTTT	CASSILTSGKDTQYF
TRBV5-1	TRBJ2-2	-	-	TGCGCCAGCAGCTTGAGGCGGGCCACCGGGGAGCTGTTTTTT	CASSLRRATGELFF
TRBV29-1	TRBJ1-1	-	-	TGCAGCGTTCCCCCTTTTTTCTTT	CSVPPFFF
TRBV11-2	TRBJ2-5	-	-	TGTGCCAGCAGCTCCAATGGAACATGGAGGGAGACCCAGTACTTC	CASSSNGTWRETQYF
TRBV7-9	TRBJ2-5	TRBD1	once	TGTGCCAGCAGCTCCCCGGGACAGGGAAGAGAGACCCAGTACTTC	CASSSPGQGRETQYF